This T cell receptor (beta chain) was found in a study of shared clonotypes between healthy human individuals. Study as a whole: A donor's plate count was three for CD4 naive and three for CD4 memory; CD8 naive had two and CD8 memory one.

Germline lookup yields CDR1 SGHRS and CDR2 YFSETQ. Trimming removed 0 bases at V and 2 bases at J, with 9 bases between. The CDR3 contains 14 residues. This clone was recorded once. The repertoire was sequenced with immunoSEQ multiplex PCR; TCRdb's copy has only in-frame clones and lacks some. The sample includes about 380,000 clones, 90% to 97% of them seen just once. The receptor was isolated from a man aged 30 to 45 in good health. The rearrangement links TRBV5-1 to TRBJ2-7; D tentatively reads TRBD1 or TRBD2 (5 bases each). The source material was memory CD8+ T cells sorted from blood. The subset was: CD45RO+ cells pooled with CCR7-negative TemRA cells. Written as DNA, the CDR3 is TGCGCCAGCAGCTTGGCCGGGGACGCCTACGAGCAGTACTTC. Translating it yields CASSLAGDAYEQYF.